This T cell receptor (beta chain) was retrieved from a study of PD-L1 blockade in urothelial cancer. Study as a whole: Prior exposure to chemotherapy in patients amounted to 0 to 3 regimens received.

The study's findings and limits: In blood at 3 weeks, tumor-associated clones expanded more among patients with durable benefit.

This clone was observed a few times. What it binds is not known. Looked up from germline, CDR1 is GTSNPN and CDR2 is SVGIG (reference sequence). The length of the CDR3 is 13 residues. J lost 8 bases, V lost 4 bases, and 9 bases had no gene match. A spike-in of synthetic TCR analog templates was added to each PCR. Only in-frame clones appear in the TCRdb table, and some are missing; sequencing was by immunoSEQ multiplex PCR. The data show 55,000 to 85,000 clones, roughly 91% seen once. J is TRBJ2-7 and V is TRBV30; the match to TRBD1 covers 9 bases. The receptor's source is a man between 60 and 75 years old with urothelial cancer. The sample here was PBMCs, taken around atezolizumab (anti-PD-L1) treatment. CDR3: CAWKGTGYGKQYF. For the CDR3, the DNA is TGTGCCTGGAAAGGGACAGGGTACGGCAAGCAGTACTTC.